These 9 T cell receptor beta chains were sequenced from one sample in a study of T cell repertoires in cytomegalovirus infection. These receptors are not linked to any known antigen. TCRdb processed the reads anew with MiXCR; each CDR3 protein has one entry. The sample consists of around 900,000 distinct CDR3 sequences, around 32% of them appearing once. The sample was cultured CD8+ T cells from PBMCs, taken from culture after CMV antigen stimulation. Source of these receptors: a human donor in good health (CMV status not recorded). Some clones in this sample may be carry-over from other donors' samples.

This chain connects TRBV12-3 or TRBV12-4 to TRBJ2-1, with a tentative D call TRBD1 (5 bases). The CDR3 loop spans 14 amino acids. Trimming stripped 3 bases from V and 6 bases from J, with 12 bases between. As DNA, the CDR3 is TGTGCCAGCAGTTTCGGGCAGGGTATCAATGAGCAGTTCTTC. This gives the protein CASSFGQGINEQFF.

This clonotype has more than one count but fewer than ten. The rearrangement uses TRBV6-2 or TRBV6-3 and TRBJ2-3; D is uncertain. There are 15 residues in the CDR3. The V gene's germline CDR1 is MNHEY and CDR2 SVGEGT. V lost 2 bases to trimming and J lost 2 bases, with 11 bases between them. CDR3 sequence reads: CASSYPGHDTDTQYF. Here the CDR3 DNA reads TGTGCCAGCAGTTACCCAGGCCACGACACAGATACGCAGTATTTT.

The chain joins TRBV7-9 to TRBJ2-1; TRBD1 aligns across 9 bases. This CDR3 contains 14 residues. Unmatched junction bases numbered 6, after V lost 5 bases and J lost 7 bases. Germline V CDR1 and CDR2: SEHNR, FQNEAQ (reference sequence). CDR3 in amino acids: CASSQTGGTNEQFF. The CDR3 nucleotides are TGTGCCAGCAGCCAGACAGGGGGAACAAATGAGCAGTTCTTC.

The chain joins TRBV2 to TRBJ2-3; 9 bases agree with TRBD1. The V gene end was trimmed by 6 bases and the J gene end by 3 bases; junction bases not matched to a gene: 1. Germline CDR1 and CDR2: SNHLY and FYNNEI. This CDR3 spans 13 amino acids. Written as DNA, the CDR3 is TGTGCCAGCAGAGGGACAGGGACAGATACGCAGTATTTT. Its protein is CASRGTGTDTQYF.

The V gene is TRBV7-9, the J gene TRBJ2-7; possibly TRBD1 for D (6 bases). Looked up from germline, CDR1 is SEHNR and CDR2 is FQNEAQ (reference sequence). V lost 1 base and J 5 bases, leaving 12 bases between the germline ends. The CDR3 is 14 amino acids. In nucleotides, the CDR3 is TGTGCCAGCAGCTTAGTCAGGGGAACCCACGAGCAGTACTTC. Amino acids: CASSLVRGTHEQYF.

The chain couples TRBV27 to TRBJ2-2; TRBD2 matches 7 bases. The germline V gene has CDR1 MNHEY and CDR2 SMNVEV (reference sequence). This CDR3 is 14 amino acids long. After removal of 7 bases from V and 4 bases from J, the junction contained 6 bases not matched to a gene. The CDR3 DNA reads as TGTGCCAGCAAGTGGGGGGGTAGCACCGGGGAGCTGTTTTTT. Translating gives CASKWGGSTGELFF.

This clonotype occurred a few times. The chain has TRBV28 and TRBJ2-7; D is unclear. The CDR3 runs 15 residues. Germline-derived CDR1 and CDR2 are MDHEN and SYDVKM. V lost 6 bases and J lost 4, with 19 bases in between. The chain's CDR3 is CASSPTRHLRYEQYF. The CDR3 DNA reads TGTGCCAGCAGCCCTACGCGGCACCTCCGGTACGAGCAGTACTTC.

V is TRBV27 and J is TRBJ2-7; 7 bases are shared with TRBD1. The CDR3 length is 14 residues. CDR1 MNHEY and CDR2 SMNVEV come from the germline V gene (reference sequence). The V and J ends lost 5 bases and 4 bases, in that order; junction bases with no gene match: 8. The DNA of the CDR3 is TGTGCCAGCAGTCTAGGACGGACAGGATACGAGCAGTACTTC. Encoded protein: CASSLGRTGYEQYF.

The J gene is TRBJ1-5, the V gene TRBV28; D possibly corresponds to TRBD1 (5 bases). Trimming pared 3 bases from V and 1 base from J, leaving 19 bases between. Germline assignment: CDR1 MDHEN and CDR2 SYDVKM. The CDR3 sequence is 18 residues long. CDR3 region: CASSFWSGGWMSNQPQHF. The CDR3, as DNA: TGTGCCAGCAGTTTTTGGTCCGGGGGGTGGATGAGCAATCAGCCCCAGCATTTT.